This is a list of T cell receptor beta chains from one sample in a study of TIL therapy for anti-PD-1-resistant metastatic lung cancer. TCRdb keeps only in-frame clones here, not all; method: immunoSEQ multiplex PCR. The table lists about 100,000 clones, around 71% of them singletons. The sequencing here drew on tumor tissue, taken at baseline. These receptors were obtained from a person aged 25 to 85 with non-small cell lung cancer. CDR3s include the opening cysteine and the closing phenylalanine or tryptophan. Where a row states a size, it is once, few, many or the class of an expanded clone; other rows omit it.

cdr3_aa | j_call | v_call | clone_size
CASREGQGNEQYF | TRBJ2-7 | TRBV9 | NA
CASSYQKVGSGNTIYF | TRBJ1-3 | TRBV6-5 | NA
CASSEGSSGQPQHF | TRBJ1-5 | TRBV25-1 | many
CASSPRAHSSGNTIYF | TRBJ1-3 | TRBV4-3 | NA
CAWSVTGREAGNTIYF | TRBJ1-3 | TRBV30 | few
CASSPGLAGAANTGELFF | TRBJ2-2 | TRBV5-4 | NA
CASSLARDYEQYF | TRBJ2-7 | TRBV5-1 | few
CASSPQGFGGYTF | TRBJ1-2 | TRBV13 | NA
CASSHQVSEAFF | TRBJ1-1 | TRBV6-2/TRBV6-3 | NA
CSASGAANEQFF | TRBJ2-1 | TRBV29-1 | NA
CASSPPASGANVLTF | TRBJ2-6 | TRBV7-2 | NA
CASSLGWAGANVLTF | TRBJ2-6 | TRBV5-8 | NA
CASSERVSGAEAFF | TRBJ1-1 | TRBV6-1 | NA
CASSLQGGNQPQHF | TRBJ1-5 | TRBV7-9 | NA
CASSLTWGRETTLLEAFF | TRBJ1-1 | TRBV11-3 | few
CSASGDRDTDTQYF | TRBJ2-3 | TRBV20-1 | NA
CASSQKGTPLGEQFF | TRBJ2-1 | TRBV4-3 | NA
CATTGFLRGRVRDVNTEAFF | TRBJ1-1 | TRBV24-1 | NA
CASSGLAKNIQYF | TRBJ2-4 | TRBV7-9 | few
CASSPAQTGTNTGELFF | TRBJ2-2 | TRBV27 | once
CASSTRQGANTGELFF | TRBJ2-2 | TRBV5-4 | NA
CAWSAVVSQYNEQFF | TRBJ2-1 | TRBV30 | NA
CASSLDPFGSGNTIYF | TRBJ1-3 | TRBV7-9 | NA
CASSLGRRNSYNEQFF | TRBJ2-1 | TRBV11-2 | few
CASSSEGGQPQHF | TRBJ1-5 | TRBV9 | few
CASLEGGIGDQPQHF | TRBJ1-5 | TRBV21-1 | NA
CASRPSSGSTQYF | TRBJ2-5 | TRBV10-2 | NA
CASRKGLLSNQPQHF | TRBJ1-5 | TRBV5-8 | NA
CASSLAALAIETQYF | TRBJ2-5 | TRBV7-2 | NA
CASQLQNGHNEQFF | TRBJ2-1 | TRBV5-1 | NA
CASSPLWRANTGELFF | TRBJ2-2 | TRBV7-3 | NA
CSASAGHLGGYTF | TRBJ1-2 | TRBV20-1 | many
CASSESWTGGGNTIYF | TRBJ1-3 | TRBV10-1 | NA
CASSLSQGTAEAFF | TRBJ1-1 | TRBV5-1 | NA
CASSPRGLAVSYEQYF | TRBJ2-7 | TRBV18 | NA
CASSSTGAFRPDTQYF | TRBJ2-3 | TRBV19 | many
CASSPLTGFETQYF | TRBJ2-5 | TRBV3-1/TRBV3-2 | NA
CASSLGGEQFF | TRBJ2-1 | TRBV5-6 | NA
CASRVTGYSYEQYF | TRBJ2-7 | TRBV6-5 | NA
CAWTSQTGIAGELFF | TRBJ2-2 | TRBV30 | NA
CASSLRDRSGNTIYF | TRBJ1-3 | TRBV7-8 | few
CASSFKGAGLAKNIQYF | TRBJ2-4 | TRBV27 | once
CASSLAAQIGANVLTF | TRBJ2-6 | TRBV5-1 | NA